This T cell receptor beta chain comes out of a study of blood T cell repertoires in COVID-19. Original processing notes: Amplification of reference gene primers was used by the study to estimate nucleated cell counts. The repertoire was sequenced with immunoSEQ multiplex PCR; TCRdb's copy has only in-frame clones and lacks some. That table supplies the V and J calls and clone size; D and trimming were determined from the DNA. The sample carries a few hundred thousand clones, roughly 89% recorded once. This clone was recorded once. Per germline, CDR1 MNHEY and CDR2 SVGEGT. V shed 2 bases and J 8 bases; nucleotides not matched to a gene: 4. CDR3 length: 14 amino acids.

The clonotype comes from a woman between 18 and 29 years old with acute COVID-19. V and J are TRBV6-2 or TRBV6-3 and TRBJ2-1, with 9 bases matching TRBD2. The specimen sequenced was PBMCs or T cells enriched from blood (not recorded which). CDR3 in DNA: TGTGCCAGCAGTTACAGTAGCGGGAGCGATGAGCAGTTCTTC. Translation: CASSYSSGSDEQFF.